Each of the 9 T cell receptor beta chains below was sequenced from the same sample in a study of blood T cell repertoires in COVID-19. TCRdb's table, derived via immunoSEQ multiplex PCR, lists solely in-frame clones and lacks some. The sample has 200,000 to 250,000 clones; 80% are singletons. Specimen: PBMCs or T cells enriched from blood (not recorded which). The receptors were gathered from a man aged 25 to 40 with acute COVID-19.

This clone was detected a few times. The V call is TRBV7-9, the J call TRBJ1-3; D gene ambiguous. This CDR3 spans 14 amino acids. Trimming stripped 0 bases from V and 7 bases from J, with 10 bases between. Germline V gene lookup returns CDR1 SEHNR and CDR2 FQNEAQ (reference sequence). Here the CDR3 reads CASSLALSGNTIYF. The CDR3 DNA reads TGTGCCAGCAGCTTAGCGCTAAGCGGGAACACCATATATTTT. Full variable domain (rest looked up from reference TRBV7-9 and TRBJ1-3): DTGVSQNPRHKITKRGQNVTFRCDPISEHNRLYWYRQTLGQGPEFLTYFQNEAQLEKSRLLSDRFSAERPKGSFSTLEIQRTEQGDSAMYLCASSLALSGNTIYFGEGSWLTVV.

There are a few counts of this clone. This chain uses TRBV2 with TRBJ2-7; possibly TRBD1 for D (5 bases). The germline V and J ends were trimmed by 7 bases and 5 bases, with 12 bases remaining between them. Germline CDR1 SNHLY, CDR2 FYNNEI. The CDR3 totals 12 residues. CDR3 loop: CASTSTAHEQYF. The CDR3 bases are TGTGCCAGCACCTCGACAGCGCACGAGCAGTACTTC.

The chain links TRBV9 to TRBJ2-1, with 7 bases matching TRBD1. CDR1 and CDR2 from the germline V gene are SGDLS and YYNGEE. The CDR3 length is 15 residues. V gave up 0 bases and J gave up 7 bases; unmatched junction bases: 7. The CDR3 DNA follows: TGTGCCAGCAGCGTAGTCCTACAGGGGCAGAATGAGCAGTTCTTC. Translation: CASSVVLQGQNEQFF.

V gene TRBV4-1 combines with J gene TRBJ2-4; 7 nucleotides agree with TRBD1. In germline, CDR1 is MGHRA, CDR2 YSYEKL. This CDR3 is 16 amino acids long. The V and J ends lost 4 bases and 1 base, in that order; junction bases with no gene match: 7. CDR3 in DNA: TGCGCCAGCAGCCTGGAGACAGGGTGGGCCAAAAACATTCAGTACTTC. Translating it yields CASSLETGWAKNIQYF.

The V call is TRBV28, the J call TRBJ2-1; 10 bases map to TRBD1. After removal of 5 bases from V and 8 bases from J, the junction contained 12 bases not matched to a gene. This CDR3 is 16 amino acids long. Germline CDR1 and CDR2: MDHEN and SYDVKM. The CDR3 reads CASSPPGTGAWDEQFF. The CDR3 coding sequence is TGTGCCAGCAGTCCGCCCGGGACAGGGGCGTGGGATGAGCAGTTCTTC.

The chain combines TRBV11-2 with TRBJ1-2; TRBD1 matches 7 bases. The J segment lost 7 bases and the V segment lost 5 bases, leaving 7 bases of the junction unmatched. The CDR3 totals 13 residues. Germline-derived CDR1 and CDR2 are SGHAT and FQNNGV. The CDR3 DNA reads TGTGCCAGCAGCCGTGAGGGGGCTGCTGGCTACACCTTC. The encoded protein is CASSREGAAGYTF. The full variable domain, completed using reference TRBV11-2 and TRBJ1-2, is EAGVAQSPRYKIIEKRQSVAFWCNPISGHATLYWYQQILGQGPKLLIQFQNNGVVDDSQLPKDRFSAERLKGVDSTLKIQPAKLEDSAVYLCASSREGAAGYTFGSGTRLTVV.

This clone showed up just once. This chain connects TRBV5-6 to TRBJ2-1; 15 nucleotides align to TRBD2. V lost 2 bases, J lost 2 bases, and 8 bases stayed unmatched. There are 19 residues in the CDR3. Per the germline V gene, CDR1 is SGHDT and CDR2 is YYEEEE. CDR3 sequence reads: CASSLQGLAGGATYNEQFF. The CDR3 bases are TGTGCCAGCAGCTTACAGGGACTAGCGGGGGGTGCCACCTACAATGAGCAGTTCTTC.

This clone has only a few counts. The CDR3 reads CASSGGTSRNTGELFF. The CDR3 DNA reads TGTGCCAGCAGCGGAGGGACTAGCCGAAACACCGGGGAGCTGTTTTTT. This chain uses TRBV3-1 (or the pseudogene TRBV3-2) with TRBJ2-2; 9 positions match TRBD2. CDR1 and CDR2 (germline): LGHDT, YNNKEL (reference sequence). This CDR3 is 16 amino acids long. Trimming at V came to 5 bases and at J to 2 bases, leaving 6 bases not matched to a gene.

Only a few counts were recorded for this clone. The chain employs TRBV9 and TRBJ1-5, with a weak D call TRBD1 (6 bases). Trimming pared 0 bases from V and 15 bases from J, leaving 10 bases between. This CDR3 is 11 amino acids long. Germline CDR1 is SGDLS and CDR2 is YYNGEE. CDR3 DNA: TGTGCCAGCAGCGTAGTGGGGGCAACGCATTTT. Its translation is CASSVVGATHF.